Listed below are T cell receptor beta chains from one sample, sequenced in a study of blood T cells in healthy people across ages. One entry per CDR3 protein results from TCRdb running MiXCR on the 5' RACE reads. The sample lists fewer than 700,000 distinct CDR3 sequences, roughly 48% occurring once. The sequenced material came from blood. The receptors come from an elderly man in good health. Both conserved end residues are part of each CDR3. D genes are given only for firm matches. Not every row has a clone size; where given, it reads once, few, many or a size class.

CDR3 DNA	CDR3 protein	D gene	clone size	V gene	J gene
TGCGCCAGCAGGGCCACAGGGGAACTAATCCAAGAGACCCAGTACTTC	CASRATGELIQETQYF	TRBD1	few	TRBV10-1	TRBJ2-5
TGTGCCAGCAGCCGGGGGAGTAGCAATCAGCCCCAGCATTTT	CASSRGSSNQPQHF	-	-	TRBV6-2/TRBV6-3	TRBJ1-5
TGCGCCAGCAGCCAAGACATGGCTAGCGGGCTGGAAGATACGCAGTATTTT	CASSQDMASGLEDTQYF	TRBD2	-	TRBV4-3	TRBJ2-3
TGTGCCAGCAGTCCGGGACAGGGGCCAAACAATGAGCAGTTCTTC	CASSPGQGPNNEQFF	TRBD1	many	TRBV6-5	TRBJ2-1
TGTGCCAGCAGCCCTTTCCAGAACAATGAGCAGTACTTC	CASSPFQNNEQYF	-	-	TRBV9	TRBJ2-5
TGCAGCGTGACCGGGACCCCCTACGAGCAGTACTTC	CSVTGTPYEQYF	-	once	TRBV29-1	TRBJ2-7
TGTACCAGCAGTCCCGGGACAGGGGTGACTCAGCCCCAGCATTTT	CTSSPGTGVTQPQHF	TRBD1	once	TRBV6-5	TRBJ1-5
TGCAGTGCTTACGAGGGGGCGCGCAATCAGCCCCAGCATTTT	CSAYEGARNQPQHF	TRBD1	few	TRBV20-1	TRBJ1-5
TGCAGCGTTTCTTCGGAGACTAGCGGGAGGCGGTCCTACGAGCAGTACTTC	CSVSSETSGRRSYEQYF	TRBD2	few	TRBV29-1	TRBJ2-7
TGTGCCAGCAGCTCCTTTTCTAGCGGAAAAGATACGCAGTATTTT	CASSSFSSGKDTQYF	TRBD2	-	TRBV7-9	TRBJ2-3
TGCAGTGCAGGCCTCCCCGGGCCTCAAGAGACCCAGTACTTC	CSAGLPGPQETQYF	-	-	TRBV20-1	TRBJ2-5
TGCAGTGCGCCCAGGGGATCCTCCTACAATGAGCAGTTCTTC	CSAPRGSSYNEQFF	-	-	TRBV20-1	TRBJ2-1
TGCGCCAGCCCGGAATCACGGGGGACCCAGTACTTC	CASPESRGTQYF	-	-	TRBV5-1	TRBJ2-5
TGTGCCAGCAGCCAAGTTCTTGGACAAAAAGCCGATCAGCCCCAGCATTTT	CASSQVLGQKADQPQHF	-	-	TRBV4-2	TRBJ1-5
TGCGCCAGCAGCTTGGATGCCGGGACGGATACCTACGAGCAGTACTTC	CASSLDAGTDTYEQYF	-	few	TRBV5-1	TRBJ2-7
TGTGCCAGCAGCCTTACAATGGCTAATGAAAAACTGTTTTTT	CASSLTMANEKLFF	-	few	TRBV5-5	TRBJ1-4
TGCGCCAGCAGCCAAATCCGGGGGGGGTACAATGAGCAGTTCTTC	CASSQIRGGYNEQFF	TRBD2	-	TRBV5-1	TRBJ2-1
TGCAGTGCAACGCCGGGACTACCGACCTACGAGCAGTACTTC	CSATPGLPTYEQYF	TRBD2	few	TRBV20-1	TRBJ2-7
TGCGCCAGCAGCTCGGGACAGGGAGTTAGTGAGCAGTTCTTC	CASSSGQGVSEQFF	TRBD1	-	TRBV5-1	TRBJ2-1
TGTGCCAGCAGTGAAAATGGGTACGAGCAGTACTTC	CASSENGYEQYF	-	-	TRBV2	TRBJ2-7
TGTGCCAGCAGCTTTTCCGGCAGACATAATTCACCCCTCCACTTT	CASSFSGRHNSPLHF	-	-	TRBV7-9	TRBJ1-6
TGTGCCAGCAGCGTTGGGACAGAGGGTGGCTACACCTTC	CASSVGTEGGYTF	TRBD1	few	TRBV7-9	TRBJ1-2
TGTGCCAGCAGTATAACAGGGTCAAATGAGCAGTTCTTC	CASSITGSNEQFF	-	-	TRBV6-2/TRBV6-3	TRBJ2-1
TGTGCCTGGATCCTCCGGGACAGGGGTTCAAGCGAGCAGTACTTC	CAWILRDRGSSEQYF	TRBD1	-	TRBV30	TRBJ2-7
TGCGCCAGCAGCCCTAGACAGTACAATCAGCCCCAGCATTTT	CASSPRQYNQPQHF	-	-	TRBV4-1	TRBJ1-5
TGTGCCAGCAGCAACCCAGCGGGGGAAACAGATACGCAGTATTTT	CASSNPAGETDTQYF	TRBD2	-	TRBV9	TRBJ2-3
TGTGCCAGCAGCCCGGACGGGACCTATGGCTACACCTTC	CASSPDGTYGYTF	-	-	TRBV5-5	TRBJ1-2
TGTGCCAGCACCCTAGGAGGTACAGGCGGGAATGAGCAGTTCTTC	CASTLGGTGGNEQFF	-	few	TRBV7-9	TRBJ2-1
TGTGCCAGCAGCTTTATCATAGGAAGCAATGAGCAGTTCTTC	CASSFIIGSNEQFF	-	-	TRBV7-2	TRBJ2-1
TGCGCCAGCAGCTTAGGGACAGCGGCCCAGACCCAGTACTTC	CASSLGTAAQTQYF	TRBD1	few	TRBV5-1	TRBJ2-5
TGTGCCAGCGTGGTGGCGGAAGCCTACGAGCAGTACTTC	CASVVAEAYEQYF	-	-	TRBV19	TRBJ2-7
TGTGCCAGCAGTCAGGGGACAACCCATAATGAAAAACTGTTTTTT	CASSQGTTHNEKLFF	-	few	TRBV6-5	TRBJ1-4
TGCGCCAGCAGCCTCCCGACAGGAGGTAATGAAAAACTGTTTTTT	CASSLPTGGNEKLFF	-	-	TRBV5-1	TRBJ1-4
TGTGCCAGCAGTTTTGGACCCTCGAACACTGAAGCTTTCTTT	CASSFGPSNTEAFF	-	many	TRBV6-5	TRBJ1-1
TGCAGCCGAGACAGGGCCTCCTACAATGAGCAGTTCTTC	CSRDRASYNEQFF	TRBD1	-	TRBV20-1	TRBJ2-1
TGTGCCAGCAGCCAGCGGAAAGCGGGAGGTTCAGACGAGCAGTACTTC	CASSQRKAGGSDEQYF	TRBD2	-	TRBV4-2	TRBJ2-7
TGTGCCAGCAGTGAGTCGACAGGGGGCTTATTCTATGGCTACACCTTC	CASSESTGGLFYGYTF	TRBD1	-	TRBV25-1	TRBJ1-2
TGTGCCACCAGCACCCTAGTGGGAGGCGCCTACAATGAGCAGTTCTTC	CATSTLVGGAYNEQFF	-	-	TRBV15	TRBJ2-1
TGTGCCAGCAGCCAGTGGAAGACTAGCGGGGGGCCTTCCAATGAGCAGTTCTTC	CASSQWKTSGGPSNEQFF	TRBD2	few	TRBV14	TRBJ2-1
TGCGCCAGCACCCGCGGGGGTCCCCTCACAGATACGCAGTATTTT	CASTRGGPLTDTQYF	TRBD2	-	TRBV5-1	TRBJ2-3
TGCAGCGCTAGCCTACCGGACAGGGGCACTGAAGCTTTCTTT	CSASLPDRGTEAFF	TRBD1	-	TRBV20-1	TRBJ1-1
TGTGCCAGCAGCTCGGACAGGGTTGCAGGAACTGAAGCTTTCTTT	CASSSDRVAGTEAFF	TRBD1	few	TRBV7-9	TRBJ1-1
TGTGCCAGCAGCAAACAGGGGGGCGAGCAGTACTTC	CASSKQGGEQYF	TRBD1	few	TRBV7-9	TRBJ2-7
TGCGCCAGCAGCTTGTCTGCGGGGGGTCCAGATACGCAGTATTTT	CASSLSAGGPDTQYF	TRBD2	once	TRBV5-1	TRBJ2-3
TGCGCCAGCAGCTTCGGGGACTCATGGACTTACGAGCAGTACTTC	CASSFGDSWTYEQYF	-	few	TRBV5-1	TRBJ2-7
TGCAGTGCACTAGCGGGGGGGCGGGTTTCAGATACGCAGTATTTT	CSALAGGRVSDTQYF	TRBD2	-	TRBV20-1	TRBJ2-3
TGTGTCAGCAGCTTGGTGATGTTAGCAATGGACGGGGAGCTGTTTTTT	CVSSLVMLAMDGELFF	-	-	TRBV5-5	TRBJ2-2
TGTGCCAGCAGTCTGCGGGACACTGAAGCTTTCTTT	CASSLRDTEAFF	-	-	TRBV7-9	TRBJ1-1
TGTGCCACCAGTGATCCCAACGACTACGCCGATGAGCAGTTCTTC	CATSDPNDYADEQFF	-	-	TRBV24-1	TRBJ2-1
TGCGCCAGCAGCCCCAACAGGGGGGGCTACGAGCAGTACTTC	CASSPNRGGYEQYF	-	-	TRBV4-3	TRBJ2-7
TGCGCCAGCAGCCAAGATGGGGGGCCTCAAGATACGCAGTATTTT	CASSQDGGPQDTQYF	-	-	TRBV4-1	TRBJ2-3
TGTGCCAGCAGTTCCTCCCCCAACACTGAAGCTTTCTTT	CASSSSPNTEAFF	-	few	TRBV7-9	TRBJ1-1
TGCGCCAGCAGCTTGTTGGCAGACGAGACCCAGTACTTC	CASSLLADETQYF	-	-	TRBV5-1	TRBJ2-5